The text below deals with one T cell receptor beta chain. What it binds is not known. This sample was included in a study of shared clonotypes between healthy human individuals. Germline CDR1 is SGHDN and CDR2 is FVKESK. Trimming took 1 base from V and 4 from J, leaving 10 bases between them. This CDR3 contains 14 residues. The data were produced by immunoSEQ multiplex PCR, yet TCRdb's version contains in-frame clones alone and is incomplete. This sample yields over a million clones, of which around 98% are seen a single time; about 0.4% belongs to the top ten. Overall study findings and caveats: The low donor count limited represented genetic and exposure-history diversity. A reduction in generation probabilities was seen for non-shared clonotypes relative to those shared by all four donors. Researchers sampled blood only, noting tissue repertoires likely differ.

Specimen: naive CD4+ T cells sorted from blood. Sample subset: CD45RA+ positively selected. The sequence derives from a man younger than 40 in good health. J is TRBJ2-5 and V is TRBV14; unclear D gene. The CDR3 protein is CASSQGLGRETQYF. CDR3 DNA: TGTGCCAGCAGCCAAGGTTTAGGACGAGAGACCCAGTACTTC.